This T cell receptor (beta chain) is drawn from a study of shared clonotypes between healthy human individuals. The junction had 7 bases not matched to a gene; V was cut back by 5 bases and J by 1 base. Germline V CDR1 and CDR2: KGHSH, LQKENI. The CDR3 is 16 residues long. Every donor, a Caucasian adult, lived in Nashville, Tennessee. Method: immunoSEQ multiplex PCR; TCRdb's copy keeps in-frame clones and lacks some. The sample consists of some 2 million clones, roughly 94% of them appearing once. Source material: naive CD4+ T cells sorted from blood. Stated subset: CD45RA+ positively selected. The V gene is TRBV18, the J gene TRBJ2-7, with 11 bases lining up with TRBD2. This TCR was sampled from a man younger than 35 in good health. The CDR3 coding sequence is TGTGCCAGCTCATCCCAGACTAGCGGGGTTTCCTACGAGCAGTACTTC. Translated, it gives CASSSQTSGVSYEQYF. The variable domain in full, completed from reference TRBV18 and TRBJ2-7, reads NAGVMQNPRHLVRRRGQEARLRCSPMKGHSHVYWYRQLPEEGLKFMVYLQKENIIDESGMPKERFSAEFPKEGPSILRIQQVVRGDSAAYFCASSSQTSGVSYEQYFGPGTRLTVT.